This TCR beta chain is drawn from a study of cytomegalovirus exposure and HLA in healthy donors. Study details: The approximately 120 validation repertoires, a later analysis reported, used the same platform as the 666 first-cohort repertoires.

Only a few counts were recorded for this clone. Its antigen is currently unknown. This CDR3 region has 14 residues. CDR1 and CDR2 (germline): SEHNR, FQNEAQ (reference sequence). The J segment lost 5 bases and the V segment lost 4 bases, leaving 7 bases of the junction unmatched. TCRdb's copy holds only in-frame clones and misses some; the assay was immunoSEQ multiplex PCR. This sample has about 260,000 clones; around 91% occur once, and the top ten carry under 4%. General study results and limits: The study flagged 150 to 200 TCR beta chains as cytomegalovirus-associated.

The genes are TRBV7-9 and TRBJ2-7; 8 bases match TRBD2. Sequenced material: PBMCs. The receptor's source is a woman aged 25 to 45 in good health and CMV-seronegative. This CDR3 reads CASSYGLAADEQYF. The CDR3 DNA follows: TGTGCCAGCAGCTACGGACTAGCTGCCGACGAGCAGTACTTC. Using reference TRBV7-9 and TRBJ2-7 for the parts outside the CDR3, the full variable domain is DTGVSQNPRHKITKRGQNVTFRCDPISEHNRLYWYRQTLGQGPEFLTYFQNEAQLEKSRLLSDRFSAERPKGSFSTLEIQRTEQGDSAMYLCASSYGLAADEQYFGPGTRLTVT.